Listed below are T cell receptor beta chains from one sample, sequenced in a study of cytomegalovirus exposure and HLA in healthy donors. Produced via immunoSEQ multiplex PCR; TCRdb's table is partial and in-frame only. The repertoire holds about 140,000 clones, 70% to 80% seen once, with approximately 14% in the top ten. Sequenced input: PBMCs. Receptor source: a woman in her thirties or forties in good health and CMV-seronegative. Each CDR3 is given with its conserved first and last residue. The D gene is left open where the match is weak. Some rows mark clone size as missing; the rest say once, few, many or name a class of expanded clone.

>-|-|TRBV27|TRBJ1-5
CASSWAGGRGNQPQHF
TGTGCCAGCAGTTGGGCGGGGGGCAGGGGCAATCAGCCCCAGCATTTT
>TRBD1|-|TRBV6-5|TRBJ2-2
CASTMDRDVAGELFF
TGTGCCAGCACCATGGACAGGGATGTTGCCGGGGAGCTGTTTTTT
>TRBD1|-|TRBV5-6|TRBJ2-7
CASSLGAGGEQYF
TGTGCCAGCAGCTTGGGGGCAGGGGGCGAGCAGTACTTC
>-|-|TRBV4-1|TRBJ2-7
CASSQEGVNSGYYEQYF
TGCGCCAGCAGCCAAGAAGGAGTTAACTCCGGGTACTACGAGCAGTACTTC
>TRBD2|few|TRBV7-2|TRBJ2-7
CASNREVGPYEQYF
TGTGCCAGCAACCGGGAGGTAGGGCCCTACGAGCAGTACTTC
>-|-|TRBV4-1|TRBJ1-1
CASSQGLRDEAFF
TGCGCCAGCAGCCAAGGCCTCCGGGATGAAGCTTTCTTT
>-|-|TRBV7-2|TRBJ2-5
CASSLVSGGPQETQYF
TGTGCCAGCAGCTTAGTTAGCGGAGGGCCCCAAGAGACCCAGTACTTC
>-|-|TRBV7-9|TRBJ2-1
CASSLVSGSYNEQFF
TGTGCCAGCAGCTTAGTGAGCGGATCTTACAATGAGCAGTTCTTC
>TRBD2|-|TRBV28|TRBJ2-3
CASSQLAAYTDTQYF
TGTGCCAGCAGCCAACTAGCGGCTTACACAGATACGCAGTATTTT
>-|-|TRBV6-1|TRBJ2-7
CASSEVPTATYEQYF
TGTGCCAGCAGTGAAGTTCCGACTGCTACCTACGAGCAGTACTTC
>-|-|TRBV15|TRBJ2-2
CATSREAANTGELFF
TGTGCCACCAGCAGAGAGGCGGCGAACACCGGGGAGCTGTTTTTT
>TRBD1|-|TRBV9|TRBJ1-2
CASSARDRDGYTF
TGTGCCAGCAGCGCCCGGGACAGGGACGGCTACACCTTC
>TRBD2|-|TRBV28|TRBJ2-7
CASSPGTSAGTTYEQYF
TGTGCCAGCAGTCCCGGGACTAGCGCAGGGACTACCTACGAGCAGTACTTC